Included here is one T cell receptor beta chain sequence, with context. Its antigen is unidentified. The data derive from a study of shared clonotypes between healthy human individuals. The overall study: A few men and a couple of women, aged 18 to 49, were donors. Study-wide results and caveats: Rarefaction curves obtained for sorted subsets showed sequencing incomplete despite large depth. Among non-shared clonotypes, generation probabilities were lower than among those shared by all four donors.

Looked up from germline, CDR1 is SGHRS and CDR2 is YFSETQ. V shed 0 bases and J 0 bases; nucleotides not matched to a gene: 7. The CDR3 runs to 18 residues. Some clones are missing from TCRdb's copy, which holds only in-frame ones; the method was immunoSEQ multiplex PCR. Found here are about 2.3 million clones, over 85% of them singletons; the top ten hold 0.3% to 0.4%. Material: naive CD4+ T cells from PBMCs. Subset here: CD45RA+ positively selected. V and J are TRBV5-1 and TRBJ2-3, with 10 nucleotides matching TRBD2. The TCR originated in a man between 18 and 35 years old in good health. Some clones in this sample may be carry-over from other donors' samples. Here the CDR3 DNA reads TGCGCCAGCAGCTTGGGGCTAGCGGGAGTTGGAAGCACAGATACGCAGTATTTT. This codes for CASSLGLAGVGSTDTQYF.